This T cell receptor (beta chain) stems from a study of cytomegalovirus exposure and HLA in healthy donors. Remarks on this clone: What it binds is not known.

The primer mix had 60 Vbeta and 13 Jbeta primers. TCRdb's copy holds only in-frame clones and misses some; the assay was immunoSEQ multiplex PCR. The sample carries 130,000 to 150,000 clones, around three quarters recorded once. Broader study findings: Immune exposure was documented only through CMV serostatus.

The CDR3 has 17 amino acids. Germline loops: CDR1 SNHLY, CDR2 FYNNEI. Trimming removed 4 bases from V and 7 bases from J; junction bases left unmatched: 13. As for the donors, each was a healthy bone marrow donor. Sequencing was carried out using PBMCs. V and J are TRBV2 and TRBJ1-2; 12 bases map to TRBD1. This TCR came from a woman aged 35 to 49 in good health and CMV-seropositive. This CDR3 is CASSVRDRGQRDSGYTF. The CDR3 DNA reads TGTGCCAGCAGTGTCCGGGACAGGGGGCAACGGGATAGTGGCTACACCTTC. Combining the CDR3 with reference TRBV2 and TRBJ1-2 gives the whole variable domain EPEVTQTPSHQVTQMGQEVILRCVPISNHLYFYWYRQILGQKVEFLVSFYNNEISEKSEIFDDQFSVERPDGSNFTLKIRSTKLEDSAMYFCASSVRDRGQRDSGYTFGSGTRLTVV.